The rows below give T cell receptor beta chains drawn from one sample of a study of response to subunit inactivated influenza vaccine. MiXCR was run by TCRdb on the RT-PCR reads, yielding one entry per CDR3 protein. In the table there are almost 600,000 distinct CDR3 sequences, 14% of which are singletons. The source was PBMCs from blood, collected about 13 days after vaccination. The receptors here all came from a man aged 45-65 years who received an inactivated influenza vaccine. The CDR3 runs from the conserved cysteine through the conserved F or W. The order of the fields is J gene, V gene, clone size, CDR3 protein. Not every row has a clone size; where given, it reads once, few, many or a size class.

J: TRBJ1-5; V: TRBV4-3; size: .; CDR3: CASSQDSGEPQHF
J: TRBJ2-5; V: TRBV5-1; size: many; CDR3: CASSLESKETQYF
J: TRBJ2-3; V: TRBV11-1; size: many; CDR3: CASALPRGSGHGTDTQYF
J: TRBJ2-3; V: TRBV18; size: .; CDR3: CASSPRGQTGYDTQYF
J: TRBJ2-1; V: TRBV12-3/TRBV12-4; size: few; CDR3: CASRLPGQVSKFF
J: TRBJ2-3; V: TRBV29-1; size: .; CDR3: CSVEWTGPQYF
J: TRBJ2-7; V: TRBV11-2; size: .; CDR3: CASSLIPFNEQYF
J: TRBJ2-2; V: TRBV7-6; size: .; CDR3: CASSLAGRGIAGELFF
J: TRBJ2-3; V: TRBV6-5; size: .; CDR3: CASSYSNRGGTDTQYF
J: TRBJ1-1; V: TRBV10-3; size: .; CDR3: CAISLGPGRAFF
J: TRBJ1-4; V: TRBV28; size: few; CDR3: CASSLWSAGTEKLFF